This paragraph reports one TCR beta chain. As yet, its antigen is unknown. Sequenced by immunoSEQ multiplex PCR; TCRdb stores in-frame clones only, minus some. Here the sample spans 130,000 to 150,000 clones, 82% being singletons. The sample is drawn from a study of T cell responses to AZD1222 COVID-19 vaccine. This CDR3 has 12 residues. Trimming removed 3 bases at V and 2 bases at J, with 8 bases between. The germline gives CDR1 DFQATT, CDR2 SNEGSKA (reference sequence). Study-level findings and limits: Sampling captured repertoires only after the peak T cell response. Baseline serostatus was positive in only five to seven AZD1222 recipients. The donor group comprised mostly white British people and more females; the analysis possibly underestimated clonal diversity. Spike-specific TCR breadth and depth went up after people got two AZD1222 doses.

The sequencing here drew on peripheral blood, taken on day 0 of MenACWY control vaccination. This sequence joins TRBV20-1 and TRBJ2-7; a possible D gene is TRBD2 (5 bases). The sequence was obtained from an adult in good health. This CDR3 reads CSASVGAYEQYF. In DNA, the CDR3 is TGCAGTGCTAGTGTCGGGGCCTACGAGCAGTACTTC.